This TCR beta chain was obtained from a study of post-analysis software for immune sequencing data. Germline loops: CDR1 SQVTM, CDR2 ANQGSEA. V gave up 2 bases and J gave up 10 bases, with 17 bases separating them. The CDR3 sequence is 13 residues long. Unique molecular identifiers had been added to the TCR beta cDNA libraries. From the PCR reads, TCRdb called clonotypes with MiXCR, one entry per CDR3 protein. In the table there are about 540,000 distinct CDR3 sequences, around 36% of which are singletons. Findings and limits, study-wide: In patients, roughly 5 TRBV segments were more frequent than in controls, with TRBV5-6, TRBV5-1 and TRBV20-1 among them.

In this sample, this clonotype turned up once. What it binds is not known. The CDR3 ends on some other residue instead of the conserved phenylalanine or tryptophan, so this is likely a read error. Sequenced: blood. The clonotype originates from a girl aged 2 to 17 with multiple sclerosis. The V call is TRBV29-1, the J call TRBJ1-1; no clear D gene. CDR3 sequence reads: CSVEPGIGDGAFC. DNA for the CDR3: TGCAGCGTTGAACCGGGGATAGGAGATGGAGCTTTCTGT.